The 20 T cell receptor beta chains presented below share a single source sample, sequenced in a study of shared clonotypes between healthy human individuals. Generated by immunoSEQ multiplex PCR, the TCRdb table keeps only in-frame clones and is missing some. The data contain about 1,800,000 clones, just under 95% of them singletons. Positive CCR7 selection of CD45RO-negative cells yielded the naive CD8 cells, and terminally differentiated effector memory CD45RA+ cells were excluded. Input material: naive CD8+ T cells sorted from blood. These receptors were collected from a man between 18 and 29 years old in good health.

For this clone: This same CDR3 is encoded by further DNA sequences in the sample. The rearrangement links TRBV5-1 to TRBJ2-7, with unresolved D. From germline, CDR1 is SGHRS and CDR2 YFSETQ. V was trimmed by 0 bases and J by 6 bases, leaving 4 bases between them. The length of the CDR3 is 11 residues. CDR3 sequence: CASSLGLEQYF. CDR3 DNA: TGCGCCAGCAGCTTGGGCCTCGAGCAGTACTTC.

This sequence joins TRBV7-9 and TRBJ2-5, with TRBD1 identical over 10 bases. The CDR3 covers 16 residues. The ends lost 5 bases at V and 2 bases at J; junction bases unmatched: 8. Looked up from germline, CDR1 is SEHNR and CDR2 is FQNEAQ (reference sequence). CDR3 nucleotide sequence: TGTGCCAGCAGCCACACTCGGGACAGGGGTCAAGAGACCCAGTACTTC. Protein: CASSHTRDRGQETQYF. Drawing the rest from reference TRBV7-9 and TRBJ2-5, the complete variable domain is DTGVSQNPRHKITKRGQNVTFRCDPISEHNRLYWYRQTLGQGPEFLTYFQNEAQLEKSRLLSDRFSAERPKGSFSTLEIQRTEQGDSAMYLCASSHTRDRGQETQYFGPGTRLLVL.

V gene TRBV7-9 combines with J gene TRBJ2-7, with TRBD2 identical over 11 bases. The CDR3 is made up of 17 amino acids. Per the germline V gene, CDR1 is SEHNR and CDR2 is FQNEAQ (reference sequence). Losses at the gene ends were 3 bases for V and 0 bases for J; bases not matched to a gene: 7. DNA for the CDR3: TGTGCCAGCAGCTTCGCACCGGGACTAGCGGACTCCTACGAGCAGTACTTC. It encodes CASSFAPGLADSYEQYF.

The rearrangement uses TRBV23-1 and TRBJ2-3; weak D call: TRBD2 (5 bases). TRBV23-1 is given ORF status, its function remaining uncertain. The CDR3 has 17 residues. Trimming pared 0 bases from V and 1 base from J, leaving 14 bases between. The CDR3 coding sequence is TGCGCCAGCAGTCAATCGATCTGGCGGGCCGGCACAGATACGCAGTATTTT. Residues: CASSQSIWRAGTDTQYF.

Only one count was recorded for this clone. The gene calls are TRBV19 and TRBJ2-7; unclear D gene. The germline CDR1 and CDR2 sequences are LNHDA and SQIVND (reference sequence). The CDR3 extends over 13 amino acids. V was shortened by 0 bases and J by 2 bases, with 5 bases between the two germline ends. CDR3: CASSIDGPYEQYF. In nucleotides, the CDR3 is TGTGCCAGTAGTATAGACGGACCCTACGAGCAGTACTTC.

The chain's CDR3 is CASSLESFVVDEQYF. The CDR3 nucleotides are TGTGCCAGCAGCTTAGAGTCATTTGTGGTAGACGAGCAGTACTTC. The genes are TRBV11-2 and TRBJ2-7, with D hard to call. The V and J ends lost 0 bases and 5 bases respectively, with 14 bases between them. The germline gives CDR1 SGHAT, CDR2 FQNNGV. CDR3 length: 15 amino acids.

V gene TRBV5-6 combines with J gene TRBJ1-1, with TRBD1 identical over 7 bases. Germline CDR1 reads SGHDT; CDR2 reads YYEEEE. Unmatched junction bases numbered 12, after V lost 4 bases and J lost 3 bases. The CDR3 contains 16 residues. CDR3 sequence: CASSARSGQTHTEAFF. CDR3 bases: TGTGCCAGCAGCGCGCGCTCGGGACAGACCCACACTGAAGCTTTCTTT.

The rearrangement uses TRBV19 and TRBJ2-7; 12 bases map to TRBD1. CDR3 length: 14 amino acids. The V gene's germline CDR1 is LNHDA and CDR2 SQIVND (reference sequence). Losses at the gene ends were 6 bases for V and 5 bases for J; bases not matched to a gene: 5. CDR3 bases: TGTGCCAGTAGCTTGGGACAGGGGGCCCACGAGCAGTACTTC. Residues: CASSLGQGAHEQYF.

V usage is TRBV6-5 and J usage is TRBJ2-2; maybe TRBD1 (5 bases). V was trimmed by 5 bases and J by 6 bases, leaving 10 bases between them. CDR3 length: 13 residues. Germline CDR1 reads MNHEY; CDR2 reads SVGAGI. CDR3 in amino acids: CASSLSGPGELFF. As DNA, the CDR3 is TGTGCCAGCAGTCTTTCAGGGCCCGGGGAGCTGTTTTTT.

The chain links TRBV2 to TRBJ2-5; the match to TRBD2 covers 10 bases. Germline V gene data show CDR1 as SNHLY and CDR2 as FYNNEI. The CDR3 totals 16 residues. V shed 2 bases and J 0 bases; nucleotides not matched to a gene: 3. The CDR3 nucleotides read TGTGCCAGCAGTGAAAAGACTAGCGGGCACCAAGAGACCCAGTACTTC. It encodes CASSEKTSGHQETQYF.

This chain uses TRBV7-6 with TRBJ2-7; 7 bases are a match to TRBD1. CDR3 length: 14 residues. Germline assignment: CDR1 SGHVS and CDR2 FNYEAQ. Trimming removed 5 bases from V and 3 bases from J; junction bases left unmatched: 7. CDR3 sequence: CASSIGTAIYEQYF. The CDR3 coding sequence is TGTGCCAGCAGCATCGGGACAGCCATCTACGAGCAGTACTTC.

The V gene is TRBV29-1, the J gene TRBJ2-7, with 10 nucleotides matching TRBD2. This CDR3 spans 17 amino acids. V lost 3 bases and J lost 2; bases outside the gene matches: 13. CDR1 SQVTM and CDR2 ANQGSEA come from the germline V gene. The DNA of the CDR3 is TGCAGCGTTGAGTCGGCTAGCGGGAGCCTAGGCCCCTACGAGCAGTACTTC. It yields the protein CSVESASGSLGPYEQYF.

This clone occurred once. The chain recombines TRBV27 with TRBJ1-5, with no clear D. CDR1 MNHEY and CDR2 SMNVEV come from the germline V gene (reference sequence). V was clipped by 7 bases and J by 2 bases, with 12 bases between them. The length of the CDR3 is 14 residues. The CDR3 sequence: CASTKVGGNQPQHF. CDR3 sequence (DNA): TGTGCCAGCACCAAAGTCGGGGGCAATCAGCCCCAGCATTTT.

The rearrangement joins TRBV27 to TRBJ2-2; tentatively, D is TRBD2 (7 bases). The CDR3 runs to 14 residues. The germline V gene has CDR1 MNHEY and CDR2 SMNVEV (reference sequence). Trimming left V 4 bases short and J 6 bases short, with 12 bases between. The CDR3 sequence: CASSSREGAGELFF. Written as DNA, the CDR3 is TGTGCCAGCAGTTCCAGGGAGGGGGCCGGGGAGCTGTTTTTT.

The gene calls are TRBV5-1 and TRBJ2-3; 9 bases are a match to TRBD2. The CDR3 spans 17 residues. Germline assignment: CDR1 SGHRS and CDR2 YFSETQ. V gave up 6 bases and J gave up 2 bases; unmatched junction bases: 13. The CDR3 spells CASKGLAAGGYTDTQYF. The CDR3 DNA follows: TGCGCCAGCAAGGGCTTGGCAGCGGGGGGTTACACAGATACGCAGTATTTT.

The chain recombines TRBV28 with TRBJ1-6; the D is unclear. This CDR3 region has 13 residues. The germline CDR1 and CDR2 sequences are MDHEN and SYDVKM. Trimming left V 5 bases short and J 9 bases short, with 11 bases between. The CDR3 DNA is TGTGCCAGCAGTCCCCTCCCGTCTTCACCCCTCCACTTT. As protein: CASSPLPSSPLHF.

With respect to this clone: The identical CDR3 is also encoded by other nucleotide sequences in the sample. The rearrangement joins TRBV7-8 to TRBJ2-3; TRBD2 matches 12 bases. CDR3 length: 15 amino acids. Germline values: CDR1 SGHVS, CDR2 FQNEAQ. Trimming took 3 bases from V and 3 from J; bases not matched to a gene: 1. The CDR3 DNA reads TGTGCCAGCAGCTTCACTAGCGGGGGGACAGATACGCAGTATTTT. It codes for CASSFTSGGTDTQYF.

This chain connects TRBV7-9 to TRBJ2-7, with a weak D call TRBD2 (5 bases). There are 12 residues in the CDR3. Germline CDR1 reads SEHNR; CDR2 reads FQNEAQ (reference sequence). Trimming cost V 5 bases and J 7 bases, with 12 bases left between them. The CDR3 loop reads CASSTGESEQYF. In nucleotides, the CDR3 is TGTGCCAGCAGCACCGGGGAGTCGGAGCAGTACTTC.

V usage is TRBV5-4 and J usage is TRBJ2-1, with D possibly being TRBD1 (6 bases). The ends were cut back, 2 bases at V and 5 bases at J, with 11 bases in the middle. Germline V gives CDR1 SGHNT, CDR2 YYREEE (reference sequence). The CDR3 contains 14 residues. The CDR3 is CASSLGDNDNEQFF. As DNA, the CDR3 is TGTGCCAGCAGCTTAGGGGACAACGACAATGAGCAGTTCTTC. The variable domain in full, with the rest retrieved from reference TRBV5-4 and TRBJ2-1, is ETGVTQSPTHLIKTRGQQVTLRCSSQSGHNTVSWYQQALGQGPQFIFQYYREEENGRGNFPPRFSGLQFPNYSSELNVNALELDDSALYLCASSLGDNDNEQFFGPGTRLTVL.

This rearrangement joins TRBV6-5 to TRBJ1-2; possibly TRBD1 for D (5 bases). CDR3 size: 13 residues. Per germline, CDR1 MNHEY and CDR2 SVGAGI. Trimming pared 6 bases from V and 4 bases from J, leaving 12 bases between. Here the CDR3 DNA reads TGTGCCAGCAGCGGCAGGGCACTCTATGGCTACACCTTC. Translation gives CASSGRALYGYTF.